This T cell receptor (beta chain) was sequenced during a study of OX40 agonist ivuxolimab in advanced cancers. Study findings and constraints: Clonal expansion in partial responders at 0.1-3.0 mg/kg ranked among the lowest.

Sequencing was performed with immunoSEQ multiplex PCR; in TCRdb, only in-frame clones are kept and a portion is missing. This sample yields approximately 13,000 clones, of which around 67% are seen a single time; 20% to 30% belongs to the top ten. Trimming at V came to 5 bases and at J to 7 bases, leaving 7 bases not matched to a gene. Germline CDR1 and CDR2: MNHNY and SVGAGI (reference sequence). The CDR3 has 14 residues. With regard to this clone: Antigen unknown.

Anyone with autoimmune disease history or systemic immunosuppression was excluded. This sequence joins TRBV6-6 and TRBJ2-1; 8 bases line up with TRBD1. The TCR comes from an adult with an advanced solid tumor such as melanoma, head and neck, liver or kidney cancer. The specimen comprised CD4+ or CD8+ T cells sorted from blood, sampled in a trial of the OX40 agonist ivuxolimab. The CDR3 DNA is TGTGCCAGCAGTGCCGACAGGGGCCTTAATGAGCAGTTCTTC. The encoded protein is CASSADRGLNEQFF.